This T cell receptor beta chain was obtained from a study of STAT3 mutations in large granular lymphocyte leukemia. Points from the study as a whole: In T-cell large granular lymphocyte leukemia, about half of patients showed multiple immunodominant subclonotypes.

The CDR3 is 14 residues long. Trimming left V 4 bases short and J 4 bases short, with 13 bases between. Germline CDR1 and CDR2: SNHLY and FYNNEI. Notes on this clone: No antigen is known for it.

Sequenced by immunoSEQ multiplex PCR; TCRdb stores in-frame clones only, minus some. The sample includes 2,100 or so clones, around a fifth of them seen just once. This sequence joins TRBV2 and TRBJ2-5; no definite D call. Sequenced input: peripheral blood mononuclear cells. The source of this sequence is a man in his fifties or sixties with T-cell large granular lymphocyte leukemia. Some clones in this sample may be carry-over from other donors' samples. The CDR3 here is CASSGHSGSETQYF. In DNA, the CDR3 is TGTGCCAGCAGTGGACATAGTGGGTCAGAGACCCAGTACTTC.